The sequence of this T cell receptor beta chain was determined in a study of shared clonotypes between healthy human individuals. Across the whole study: A few men and a couple of women, aged 18 to 49, were donors.

Terminally differentiated effector memory CD45RA+ cells were excluded by CCR7 positive selection of CD45RO-negative cells. Donors were healthy HIV-negative adults without recent acute infections or vaccinations. Germline V gene lookup returns CDR1 SGHDT and CDR2 YYEEEE. V gave up 2 bases and J gave up 8 bases, with 10 bases separating them. The CDR3 totals 12 residues. Assay: immunoSEQ multiplex PCR; the TCRdb copy retains only in-frame clones and omits some. The table shows about 1,900,000 clones, with over 85% occurring only once. The sequenced sample consisted of naive CD8+ T cells sorted from blood. The chain is built from TRBV5-6 and TRBJ1-1; possibly TRBD1 for D (6 bases). This sequence originates from a young man in good health. CDR3 protein: CASSFITGEAFF. For the CDR3, the DNA is TGTGCCAGCAGCTTCATAACAGGGGAAGCTTTCTTT.